The next 4 T cell receptor beta chains were all read from a single sample in a study of control samples from healthy donors and cancer patients (dated by TCRdb to 2020 to 2021). The library was generated by the immunoSEQ multiplex PCR assay. Imported from immuneACCESS, the table was reduced by TCRdb to in-frame sequences with V and J called. These copies leave out some clones; in studies compared against another copy, an unresolved V gene accounts for under half, and the cause of the remainder is not known. The sample includes about 51,000 clones, with roughly 80% observed a single time. The top ten clones comprise about 9.5% of the sample. The specimen sequenced was blood. These receptors were taken from a man in his 70s in good health.

This chain connects TRBV11-3 to TRBJ2-7, with a tentative D call TRBD2 (5 bases). CDR1 SGHNT and CDR2 YENEEA come from the germline V gene. The CDR3 is made up of 15 amino acids. V was pared by 5 bases and J by 0 bases, with 14 bases between. DNA of the CDR3: TGTGCCAGCAGCCCGGACTCGTTCCGCTCCTACGAGCAGTACTTC. Its protein product is CASSPDSFRSYEQYF.

The chain joins TRBV5-5 to TRBJ2-1; 11 positions agree with TRBD2. V trimming: 0 bases; J trimming: 6 bases; junction bases outside the gene matches: 2. The CDR3 has 15 amino acids. Germline-derived CDR1 and CDR2 are SGHKS and YYEKEE (reference sequence). The CDR3 protein is CASSLGLAGINEQFF. CDR3 nucleotide sequence: TGTGCCAGCAGCTTGGGACTAGCGGGGATCAATGAGCAGTTCTTC.

The CDR3 spells CATSWGGETQYF. The DNA of the CDR3 is TGTGCCACCAGCTGGGGGGGGGAGACCCAGTACTTC. The chain links TRBV15 to TRBJ2-5; the match to TRBD2 covers 7 bases. Germline CDR1 LNHNV, CDR2 YYDKDF (reference sequence). The CDR3 totals 12 residues. Trimming took 5 bases from V and 5 from J; bases not matched to a gene: 2.

V and J are TRBV6-5 and TRBJ2-5; D uncertain. Trimming removed 7 bases at V and 5 bases at J, with 14 bases between. Germline-derived CDR1 and CDR2 are MNHEY and SVGAGI. The length of the CDR3 is 13 residues. The CDR3, as DNA: TGTGCCAGCACTACCCCTGGGCGTGAGACCCAGTACTTC. Its protein is CASTTPGRETQYF.